This TCR beta chain was found in a study of blood T cell repertoires in COVID-19. This CDR3 is built from 13 residues. The V end was cut by 4 bases, the J end by 5 bases, with 11 bases between. Germline CDR1 WNHNN, CDR2 SYGVQD (reference sequence). A few counts support this clone. Sequencing was performed with immunoSEQ multiplex PCR; in TCRdb, only in-frame clones are kept and a portion is missing. The repertoire consists of roughly 330,000 clones, with approximately 84% occurring once and the leading ten covering under 11%. V usage is TRBV10-1 and J usage is TRBJ1-1; the D is unclear. Sample: PBMCs or T cells enriched from blood (not recorded which). This clonotype was obtained from a woman aged 18 to 35 who had recovered from COVID-19. CDR3 loop: CASSAGHTTEAFF. CDR3 in DNA: TGCGCCAGCAGTGCAGGTCATACGACTGAAGCTTTCTTT.